This TCR beta chain appears in the sequencing data of a study of immune evolution from preneoplasia to lung adenocarcinoma. Study overall: HLA loss of heterozygosity: around 6.5% AIS, roughly 15% MIA, 30% to 35% ADC, none AAH. Study-level results: Later-stage lesions seemingly showed higher T cell density and diversity than normal lung.

Turning to this clone: The antigen remains unidentified.

Sequenced by immunoSEQ multiplex PCR; TCRdb stores in-frame clones only, minus some. The table includes 10,000 to 13,000 clones, approximately 85% detected once. Germline V gives CDR1 SGDLS, CDR2 YYNGEE. The ends were cut back, 0 bases at V and 2 bases at J, with 11 bases in the middle. The CDR3 contains 15 residues. Patient tissue came from resections in Japan or China, 2014–2017. Two lung cancer pathologists independently confirmed each histologic diagnosis. This TCR was recovered from a person between 65 and 79 years old with lung adenocarcinoma. Source material: FFPE minimally invasive lung adenocarcinoma tissue. This chain links TRBV9 with TRBJ1-1; weak D call: TRBD1 (5 bases). CDR3 protein: CASSVEATANTEAFF. In nucleotides, the CDR3 is TGTGCCAGCAGCGTAGAGGCGACAGCTAACACTGAAGCTTTCTTT.